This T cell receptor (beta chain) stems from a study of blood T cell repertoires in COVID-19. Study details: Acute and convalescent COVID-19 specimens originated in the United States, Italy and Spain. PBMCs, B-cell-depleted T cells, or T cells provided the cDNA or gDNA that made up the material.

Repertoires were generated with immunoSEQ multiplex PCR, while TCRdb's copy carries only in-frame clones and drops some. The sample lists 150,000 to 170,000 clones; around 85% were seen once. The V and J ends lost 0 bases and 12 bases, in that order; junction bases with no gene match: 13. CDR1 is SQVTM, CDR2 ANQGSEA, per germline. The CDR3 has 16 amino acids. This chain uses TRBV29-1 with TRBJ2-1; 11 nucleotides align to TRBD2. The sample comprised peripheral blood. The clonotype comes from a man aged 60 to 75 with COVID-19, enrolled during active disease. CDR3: CSVEDQVAGGPGVQFF. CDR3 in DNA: TGCAGCGTTGAAGATCAGGTAGCGGGAGGGCCGGGAGTGCAGTTCTTC.